This T cell receptor (beta chain) was identified in a study of shared clonotypes between healthy human individuals. With V trimmed by 0 bases and J by 5 bases, 11 bases remained unmatched. CDR3 length: 17 residues. Per germline, CDR1 SGHRS and CDR2 YFSETQ. As to this clone: Antigen specificity is unknown.

Sorted-subset replicate PCRs used 150 to 200 ng DNA, approximately 27,000 T cell genomes. The data were produced by immunoSEQ multiplex PCR, yet TCRdb's version contains in-frame clones alone and is incomplete. This sample has 700,000 or so clones, with 60% to 80% found just once. Study-level results: Clonotypes shared by all four sorted-subset donors had higher generation probabilities than non-shared clonotypes. Incomplete sequencing of sorted subsets was indicated by rarefaction despite large depth.

The sample comprised memory CD4+ T cells sorted from blood. As to subset: CD45RA-negative fraction. This TCR was sampled from a woman aged 30 to 39 in good health. This chain connects TRBV5-1 to TRBJ2-3; 8 bases are shared with TRBD2. CDR3 protein: CASSLGLTGGQGDTQYF. CDR3 sequence (DNA): TGCGCCAGCAGCTTGGGACTTACGGGAGGGCAAGGAGATACGCAGTATTTT.